Presented here are 5 T cell receptor beta chains from one specimen sequenced in a study of lung T cells in sarcoidosis with Löfgren's syndrome. TCRdb re-called the reads with MiXCR, one entry per CDR3 protein. The top ten hold about 2.5% of the sample, which has fewer than 80,000 distinct CDR3 sequences, approximately 21% seen once. Sequenced sample: CD4+ T cells from PBMCs. Receptors were obtained from a human donor with sarcoidosis (Löfgren's syndrome or another form), or a control subject (not recorded which).

This clonotype was counted a few times. The rearrangement links TRBV2 to TRBJ2-7, with TRBD1 as a possible D gene (5 bases). In germline, CDR1 is SNHLY, CDR2 FYNNEI. This CDR3 has 13 residues. V shed 5 bases and J shed 3 bases, with 11 bases lying between them. The CDR3 region has the DNA TGTGCCAGCAGTCTGGGGCCCCTCTACGAGCAGTACTTC. Its translation is CASSLGPLYEQYF. The full variable domain, rest sourced from reference TRBV2 and TRBJ2-7, is EPEVTQTPSHQVTQMGQEVILRCVPISNHLYFYWYRQILGQKVEFLVSFYNNEISEKSEIFDDQFSVERPDGSNFTLKIRSTKLEDSAMYFCASSLGPLYEQYFGPGTRLTVT.

With regard to this clonotype: This clone may be a read error of a much larger clone one base away. V gene TRBV4-1 combines with J gene TRBJ2-1; D unclear. Germline V CDR1 and CDR2: MGHRA, YSYEKL. The V end lost 0 bases, the J end lost 10 bases, and 13 bases lay between the germline ends. This CDR3 comprises 14 residues. CDR3 loop: CASSQDQSGREQFF. CDR3 nucleotides: TGCGCCAGCAGCCAAGATCAATCAGGAAGGGAGCAGTTCTTC.

With respect to this clonotype: Germline and junction disagree at one end, which may indicate a read error. The V call is TRBV6-1, the J call TRBJ2-6; D remains unclear. The CDR3 loop spans 15 amino acids. In germline, CDR1 is MNHNS, CDR2 SASEGT. The CDR3 spells CTSSDQYPGANVLTF. CDR3 nucleotides: TGTACCAGCAGCGACCAGTACCCTGGGGCCAACGTCCTGACTTTC.

Ten or more counts support this clonotype. The rearrangement links TRBV6-2 or TRBV6-3 to TRBJ2-5; no clear D. V lost 3 bases, J lost 3 bases, and 14 bases lay in between. CDR3 size: 15 residues. Germline CDR1 is MNHEY and CDR2 is SVGEGT. The CDR3 loop is CASSYRASQEETQYF. The DNA of the CDR3 is TGTGCCAGCAGTTATCGAGCGAGTCAAGAAGAGACCCAGTACTTC.

The chain links TRBV4-1 to TRBJ1-3; D is uncertain. CDR1 and CDR2 from the germline V gene are MGHRA and YSYEKL. The CDR3 is made up of 15 amino acids. The V and J ends lost 1 base and 0 bases respectively, with 7 bases between them. The CDR3 DNA follows: TGCGCCAGCAGCCAAGCGCCGGGCTCTGGAAACACCATATATTTT. Its translation is CASSQAPGSGNTIYF.